The present T cell receptor beta chain was sequenced within a study of pediatric ulcerative colitis. At the level of the study: Ulcerative colitis patients had pancolitis or left-sided colitis, with confirming histology.

CDR3 size: 16 residues. With 6 bases removed from V and 4 bases from J, the gap between germline ends came to 21 bases. Looked up from germline, CDR1 is SGHVS and CDR2 is FQNEAQ. The method was immunoSEQ multiplex PCR; TCRdb's version includes in-frame clones alone and lacks a portion of them. The sample has over 35,000 clones; 75% to 90% are singletons. This clone was recorded only once. The source is a girl aged 5-17 years with moderate ulcerative colitis. The sequencing sample was made of blood. The gene calls are TRBV7-8 and TRBJ1-1; TRBD1 might be the D (6 bases). The CDR3 nucleotides read TGTGCCAGCAGGCGGAGCACAGGGTTTGGGCGCACTGAAGCTTTCTTT. Residues: CASRRSTGFGRTEAFF.